This T cell receptor (beta chain) was recorded in a study of shared clonotypes between healthy human individuals. The CDR3 length is 16 residues. Trimming pared 7 bases from V and 5 bases from J, leaving 21 bases between. Per the germline V gene, CDR1 is MDHEN and CDR2 is SYDVKM. Positively selected for CCR7, the CD45RO-negative cells used as naive CD8 cells excluded terminally differentiated effector memory CD45RA+ cells. Whole-study results and caveats: The naive CD4 repertoires of several donors were compared, and around 5% of clonotypes were shared.

Turning to this clone: Its antigen is currently unknown.

Replicate PCRs from sorted subsets contained roughly 220 ng DNA, which is 30,000 to 35,000 T cell genomes. The repertoire was sequenced with immunoSEQ multiplex PCR; TCRdb's copy has only in-frame clones and lacks some. The sample records hundreds of thousands of clones, 85% to 95% being singletons. This clonotype originated in a man aged 25-40 years in good health. V is TRBV28 and J is TRBJ2-1; D remains unclear. The sample consisted of naive CD8+ T cells sorted from blood. CDR3 loop: CASTRKVWRIDNEQFF. CDR3 nucleotide sequence: TGTGCCAGCACTCGGAAAGTATGGCGGATCGACAATGAGCAGTTCTTC.